The rows below give T cell receptor beta chains drawn from one sample of a study of neurological immune-mediated disorders. TCRdb itself ran the 5' RACE reads through MiXCR, one entry per CDR3 protein. The repertoire includes 40,000 or so distinct CDR3 sequences, roughly 2.5% of them detected once, and roughly 2.3% sits in the top ten. Sequenced: PBMCs. Source of these receptors: a man in his fifties with multiple sclerosis. CDR3s include the opening cysteine and the closing phenylalanine or tryptophan. The order of the fields is CDR3 length, J gene, clone size, D gene, V gene, CDR3 DNA, CDR3 protein. The D gene is left open where the match is weak. Rows may omit the clone size; those that give it use once, few, many or a size class.

len: 13; j_gene: TRBJ1-1; abundance: many; d_gene: -; v_gene: TRBV20-1; CDR3nt: TGCAGTGCTAGAGTACAGGCGGACACTGAAGCTTTCTTT; CDR3aa: CSARVQADTEAFF
len: 15; j_gene: TRBJ2-3; abundance: medium-sized; d_gene: TRBD2; v_gene: TRBV7-8; CDR3nt: TGTGCCAGCAGCCCCCGGACAAGGGGAGGGGATACGCAGTATTTT; CDR3aa: CASSPRTRGGDTQYF
len: 14; j_gene: TRBJ1-1; abundance: many; d_gene: TRBD1; v_gene: TRBV29-1; CDR3nt: TGCAGCGTCAAGGACAGGGCCCTGAACACTGAAGCTTTCTTT; CDR3aa: CSVKDRALNTEAFF
len: 13; j_gene: TRBJ2-1; abundance: many; d_gene: -; v_gene: TRBV11-2; CDR3nt: TGTGCCAGCAGCTTAGATATGTACAATGAGCAGTTCTTC; CDR3aa: CASSLDMYNEQFF
len: 13; j_gene: TRBJ2-1; abundance: many; d_gene: -; v_gene: TRBV10-3; CDR3nt: TGTGCCATCAGTGAGTCGATAACTAATGAGCAGTTCTTC; CDR3aa: CAISESITNEQFF
len: 14; j_gene: TRBJ1-5; abundance: -; d_gene: TRBD1; v_gene: TRBV7-2; CDR3nt: TGTGCCAGCAACACAGGGGGACGAGATCAGCCCCAGAATTTT; CDR3aa: CASNTGGRDQPQNF
len: 16; j_gene: TRBJ1-3; abundance: many; d_gene: -; v_gene: TRBV5-6; CDR3nt: TGTGCCAGCAGCTTGGGCGGCCGGGAAACTGGAAACACCATATATTTT; CDR3aa: CASSLGGRETGNTIYF
len: 14; j_gene: TRBJ2-7; abundance: many; d_gene: TRBD2; v_gene: TRBV7-2; CDR3nt: TGTGCCAGCAGCACTAGCGGGGGGGCCTACGAGCAGTACTTC; CDR3aa: CASSTSGGAYEQYF
len: 10; j_gene: TRBJ2-5; abundance: many; d_gene: -; v_gene: TRBV27; CDR3nt: TGTGCCAGCAGGATAGAGACCCAGTACTTC; CDR3aa: CASRIETQYF
len: 11; j_gene: TRBJ1-2; abundance: many; d_gene: -; v_gene: TRBV12-3/TRBV12-4; CDR3nt: TGTGCCAGCAGTAAACAGTATGGCTACACCTTC; CDR3aa: CASSKQYGYTF
len: 14; j_gene: TRBJ1-2; abundance: many; d_gene: -; v_gene: TRBV3-1; CDR3nt: TGTGCCAGCAGCCAAGATGGCCGGGCTCATGGCTACACCTTC; CDR3aa: CASSQDGRAHGYTF
len: 14; j_gene: TRBJ2-2; abundance: many; d_gene: TRBD1; v_gene: TRBV7-8; CDR3nt: TGTGCCAGCAGCCCGCAGGGGGCCGGCGGGGAGCTGTTTTTT; CDR3aa: CASSPQGAGGELFF
len: 16; j_gene: TRBJ1-2; abundance: many; d_gene: TRBD1; v_gene: TRBV5-5; CDR3nt: TGTGCCAGCAGCTTGGGGGCAGAAGGACAGGGCGAGGGCTACACCTTC; CDR3aa: CASSLGAEGQGEGYTF
len: 17; j_gene: TRBJ2-3; abundance: many; d_gene: TRBD2; v_gene: TRBV28; CDR3nt: TGTGCCAGCATCCCGTGGGCTAGCGGGGGGGGCACAGATACGCAGTATTTT; CDR3aa: CASIPWASGGGTDTQYF
len: 15; j_gene: TRBJ2-1; abundance: many; d_gene: -; v_gene: TRBV5-1; CDR3nt: TGCGCCAGCAGCTTGGTATCAGAACTTTACAATGAGCAGTTCTTC; CDR3aa: CASSLVSELYNEQFF
len: 15; j_gene: TRBJ1-5; abundance: many; d_gene: TRBD1; v_gene: TRBV20-1; CDR3nt: TGCAGTGCTAGAGATTCAGAGACAGGGGATCAGCCCCAGCATTTT; CDR3aa: CSARDSETGDQPQHF
len: 15; j_gene: TRBJ2-3; abundance: -; d_gene: -; v_gene: TRBV10-3; CDR3nt: TGTGCCATCAAGGGCCCAGCTGAAAGCACAGATACGCAGTATTTT; CDR3aa: CAIKGPAESTDTQYF
len: 13; j_gene: TRBJ1-1; abundance: many; d_gene: TRBD1; v_gene: TRBV10-3; CDR3nt: TGTGCCATCGCCGGACAGGTGAACACTGAAGCTTTCTTT; CDR3aa: CAIAGQVNTEAFF
len: 13; j_gene: TRBJ2-7; abundance: many; d_gene: TRBD1; v_gene: TRBV7-9; CDR3nt: TGTGCCAGCAGGTGGGACAGGGCCAACGAGCAGTACTTC; CDR3aa: CASRWDRANEQYF
len: 14; j_gene: TRBJ1-5; abundance: many; d_gene: -; v_gene: TRBV4-1; CDR3nt: TGCGCCAGCGGACGAGTGGGGCCCGATCAGCCCCAGCATTTT; CDR3aa: CASGRVGPDQPQHF
len: 17; j_gene: TRBJ2-5; abundance: -; d_gene: -; v_gene: TRBV9; CDR3nt: TGTGCCAGCAGCCCCAGGGGAGGGGCCGCACCTTCGGAAACCCAGTACTTC; CDR3aa: CASSPRGGAAPSETQYF
len: 13; j_gene: TRBJ2-1; abundance: many; d_gene: -; v_gene: TRBV5-1; CDR3nt: TGCGCCAGCAGCTTGGGTGTTAACAATGAGCAGTTCTTC; CDR3aa: CASSLGVNNEQFF
len: 15; j_gene: TRBJ2-1; abundance: many; d_gene: -; v_gene: TRBV5-6; CDR3nt: TGTGCCAGCAGCTTGGGAAAATATTCAGTTAATGAGCAGTTCTTC; CDR3aa: CASSLGKYSVNEQFF
len: 11; j_gene: TRBJ2-3; abundance: many; d_gene: -; v_gene: TRBV6-5; CDR3nt: TGTGCCAGCAGGAGCACAGATACGCAGTATTTT; CDR3aa: CASRSTDTQYF
len: 12; j_gene: TRBJ1-1; abundance: few; d_gene: -; v_gene: TRBV9; CDR3nt: TGTGCCAGCAGCGTAGCGGGGGCTGAAGCTTTCTTT; CDR3aa: CASSVAGAEAFF
len: 14; j_gene: TRBJ2-3; abundance: many; d_gene: -; v_gene: TRBV7-9; CDR3nt: TGTGCCAGCGCAGAAAGGCAGGGGACAGATACGCAGTATTTT; CDR3aa: CASAERQGTDTQYF
len: 13; j_gene: TRBJ2-4; abundance: many; d_gene: -; v_gene: TRBV7-6; CDR3nt: TGTGCCAGCAGCGTTACGGACAGTACAATTCAGTACTTC; CDR3aa: CASSVTDSTIQYF
len: 15; j_gene: TRBJ1-2; abundance: many; d_gene: -; v_gene: TRBV4-3; CDR3nt: TGCGCCAGCAGCCAAGGGACACGAGCTAACTATGGCTACACCTTC; CDR3aa: CASSQGTRANYGYTF
len: 14; j_gene: TRBJ1-1; abundance: many; d_gene: TRBD1; v_gene: TRBV7-2; CDR3nt: TGTGCCAGCAGCAAAGCAGGGGGCAACACTGAAGCTTTCTTT; CDR3aa: CASSKAGGNTEAFF
len: 14; j_gene: TRBJ2-3; abundance: many; d_gene: TRBD2; v_gene: TRBV20-1; CDR3nt: TGCAGTGCTCCCGTAGGCGGGGGGGCAGATACGCAGTATTTT; CDR3aa: CSAPVGGGADTQYF
len: 15; j_gene: TRBJ2-7; abundance: many; d_gene: -; v_gene: TRBV28; CDR3nt: TGTGCCAGCAGTCCCTCGGGATGGCTTAACTACGAGCAGTACTTC; CDR3aa: CASSPSGWLNYEQYF
len: 13; j_gene: TRBJ2-7; abundance: many; d_gene: -; v_gene: TRBV3-1; CDR3nt: TGTGCCAGCAGCGCGACAGGAACCTACGAGCAGTACTTC; CDR3aa: CASSATGTYEQYF
len: 16; j_gene: TRBJ1-3; abundance: many; d_gene: -; v_gene: TRBV7-2; CDR3nt: TGTGCCAGCAGCTTAGGACCCCAGGCCTCTGGAAACACCATATATTTT; CDR3aa: CASSLGPQASGNTIYF
len: 15; j_gene: TRBJ2-1; abundance: many; d_gene: TRBD2; v_gene: TRBV9; CDR3nt: TGTGCCAGCAGCGTATATGCGGGGGGGAACAATGAGCAGTTCTTC; CDR3aa: CASSVYAGGNNEQFF
len: 11; j_gene: TRBJ2-5; abundance: many; d_gene: TRBD2; v_gene: TRBV20-1; CDR3nt: TGCAGTGCTAGACGCGGGGGGACCCAGTACTTC; CDR3aa: CSARRGGTQYF
len: 16; j_gene: TRBJ1-2; abundance: many; d_gene: -; v_gene: TRBV2; CDR3nt: TGTGCCAGCAGTCAATCAGGTCCGTTTTCGAGTTATGGCTACACCTTC; CDR3aa: CASSQSGPFSSYGYTF
len: 15; j_gene: TRBJ1-5; abundance: many; d_gene: -; v_gene: TRBV5-1; CDR3nt: TGCGCCAGCAGCTTGCAGGGGTATAGCAATCAGCCCCAGCATTTT; CDR3aa: CASSLQGYSNQPQHF
len: 14; j_gene: TRBJ1-2; abundance: -; d_gene: TRBD1; v_gene: TRBV6-2/TRBV6-3; CDR3nt: TGTGCCAGCAGGGAGACCGGGACAGGTGATGGCTACACCTTC; CDR3aa: CASRETGTGDGYTF
len: 15; j_gene: TRBJ2-1; abundance: many; d_gene: -; v_gene: TRBV3-1; CDR3nt: TGTGCCAGCAGCCAAGTACAAGGGACGGGCAATGAGCAGTTCTTC; CDR3aa: CASSQVQGTGNEQFF
len: 13; j_gene: TRBJ1-5; abundance: medium-sized; d_gene: -; v_gene: TRBV20-1; CDR3nt: TGCAGTGCTAGAGTAGGAGGGAACCAGCCCCAGCATTTT; CDR3aa: CSARVGGNQPQHF
len: 12; j_gene: TRBJ1-6; abundance: many; d_gene: -; v_gene: TRBV20-1; CDR3nt: TGCAGTGCTAGAGATACGGGGTCACCCCTCCACTTT; CDR3aa: CSARDTGSPLHF
len: 12; j_gene: TRBJ1-5; abundance: few; d_gene: -; v_gene: TRBV19; CDR3nt: TGTGCCAGTAGTATTTGGCGTCAGCCCCAGAATTTT; CDR3aa: CASSIWRQPQNF
len: 17; j_gene: TRBJ1-1; abundance: many; d_gene: TRBD1; v_gene: TRBV5-1; CDR3nt: TGCGCCAGCAGCCTAGGACAGGGGGCAGCGCGGAACACTGAAGCTTTCTTT; CDR3aa: CASSLGQGAARNTEAFF
len: 17; j_gene: TRBJ2-1; abundance: many; d_gene: TRBD2; v_gene: TRBV7-2; CDR3nt: TGTGCCAGCAGATACGGGACTAGCGGGGGGGGATACAATGAGCAGTTCTTC; CDR3aa: CASRYGTSGGGYNEQFF
len: 17; j_gene: TRBJ1-1; abundance: -; d_gene: TRBD1; v_gene: TRBV5-1; CDR3nt: TGCGCCAGCAGCGCCGGGACAGGGGGTGCCCTAGGCACTGAAGCTTTCTTT; CDR3aa: CASSAGTGGALGTEAFF
len: 14; j_gene: TRBJ1-2; abundance: many; d_gene: -; v_gene: TRBV7-9; CDR3nt: TGTGCCAGCAGCTTTGGGTCGAACAACTATGGCTACACCTTC; CDR3aa: CASSFGSNNYGYTF
len: 15; j_gene: TRBJ1-5; abundance: many; d_gene: -; v_gene: TRBV6-6; CDR3nt: TGTGCCAGCAGTCAGGGTCTCGTTGGCAATCAGCCCCAGCATTTT; CDR3aa: CASSQGLVGNQPQHF
len: 13; j_gene: TRBJ2-2; abundance: many; d_gene: -; v_gene: TRBV12-3/TRBV12-4; CDR3nt: TGTGCCAGCAGAACCCGAGAAACCGGGGAGCTGTTTTTT; CDR3aa: CASRTRETGELFF
len: 13; j_gene: TRBJ1-1; abundance: many; d_gene: -; v_gene: TRBV20-1; CDR3nt: TGCAGTGCCCCGGGACACACGAACACTGAAGCTTTCTTT; CDR3aa: CSAPGHTNTEAFF
len: 15; j_gene: TRBJ1-3; abundance: few; d_gene: -; v_gene: TRBV5-1; CDR3nt: TGCGCCAGCAGCTTGTGGGGAGAGACTGGAAACACCATATATTTT; CDR3aa: CASSLWGETGNTIYF
len: 14; j_gene: TRBJ2-2; abundance: many; d_gene: -; v_gene: TRBV5-5; CDR3nt: TGTGCCAGCAGCTTGGCTGGTTACACCGGGGAGCTGTTTTTT; CDR3aa: CASSLAGYTGELFF
len: 16; j_gene: TRBJ2-3; abundance: many; d_gene: TRBD2; v_gene: TRBV5-1; CDR3nt: TGCGCCAGCAGCAGCGTCGTGACTAGCGGGGTAGATACGCAGTATTTT; CDR3aa: CASSSVVTSGVDTQYF
len: 13; j_gene: TRBJ1-6; abundance: many; d_gene: -; v_gene: TRBV7-2; CDR3nt: TGTGCCAGCACCAGTAGAGGCGAATCACCCCTCCACTTT; CDR3aa: CASTSRGESPLHF
len: 11; j_gene: TRBJ1-2; abundance: many; d_gene: -; v_gene: TRBV12-3/TRBV12-4; CDR3nt: TGTGCCAGCAGGGGAGTGGGTGGCTACACCTTC; CDR3aa: CASRGVGGYTF
len: 12; j_gene: TRBJ2-7; abundance: many; d_gene: -; v_gene: TRBV12-3/TRBV12-4; CDR3nt: TGTGCCAGCAGTTTTAACCCGTCCGAGCAGTACTTC; CDR3aa: CASSFNPSEQYF
len: 14; j_gene: TRBJ2-2; abundance: many; d_gene: -; v_gene: TRBV27; CDR3nt: TGTGCCAGCAGTTTAGGTTCTTCTCCCGGGGAGCTGTTTTTT; CDR3aa: CASSLGSSPGELFF
len: 14; j_gene: TRBJ1-1; abundance: many; d_gene: TRBD1; v_gene: TRBV5-1; CDR3nt: TGCGCCAGCAGTTCTCTCGGACAGGACACTGAAGCTTTCTTT; CDR3aa: CASSSLGQDTEAFF